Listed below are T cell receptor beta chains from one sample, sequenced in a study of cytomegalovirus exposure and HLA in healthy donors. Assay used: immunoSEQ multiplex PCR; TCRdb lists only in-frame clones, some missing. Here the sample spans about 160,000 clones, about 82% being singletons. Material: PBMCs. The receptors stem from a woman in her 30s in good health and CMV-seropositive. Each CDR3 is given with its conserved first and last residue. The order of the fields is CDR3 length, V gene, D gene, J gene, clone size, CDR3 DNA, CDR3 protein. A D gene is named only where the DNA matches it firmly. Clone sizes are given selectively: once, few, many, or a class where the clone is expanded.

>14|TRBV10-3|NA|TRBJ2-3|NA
TGTGCCATCAGTGCATGGGGGCCCACAGATACGCAGTATTTT
CAISAWGPTDTQYF
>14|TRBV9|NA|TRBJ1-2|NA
TGTGCCAGCAGCGTAGGGAGGGCCGACTATGGCTACACCTTC
CASSVGRADYGYTF
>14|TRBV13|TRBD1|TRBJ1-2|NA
TGTGCCAGCAGCTTACAGGGGGTCAACTATGGCTACACCTTC
CASSLQGVNYGYTF
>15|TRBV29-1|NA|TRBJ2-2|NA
TGCAGCGTTGAAGTCAGGGTTAGGGGAACCGGGGAGCTGTTTTTT
CSVEVRVRGTGELFF
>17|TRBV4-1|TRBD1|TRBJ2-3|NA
TGCGCCAGCAGCCAAAAAGTCCGTACAGGGGGTGTAGATACGCAGTATTTT
CASSQKVRTGGVDTQYF
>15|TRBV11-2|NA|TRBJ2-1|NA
TGTGCCAGCAGCCCGAGGGGCAGTGGGGGGAATGAGCAGTTCTTC
CASSPRGSGGNEQFF
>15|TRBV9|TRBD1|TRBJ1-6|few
TGTGCCAGCAGCGCCCAGACAGGGAACTACTCACCCCTCCACTTT
CASSAQTGNYSPLHF
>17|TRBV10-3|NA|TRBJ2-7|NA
TGTGCCATCAGTGAGTCAGCAGCAGGGGATGGCTCCTACGAGCAGTACTTC
CAISESAAGDGSYEQYF
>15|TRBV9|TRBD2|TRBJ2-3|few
TGTGCCAGCAGCGTAGGCGGGGGGCAGGGAGATACGCAGTATTTT
CASSVGGGQGDTQYF
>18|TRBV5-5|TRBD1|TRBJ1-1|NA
TGTGCCAGCAGCCAACCGGACAGGCAGGTCGCGGTGAACACTGAAGCTTTCTTT
CASSQPDRQVAVNTEAFF
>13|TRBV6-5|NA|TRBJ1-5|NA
TGTGCCAGCAGCCCCGGGGGGTACCAGCCCCAGCATTTT
CASSPGGYQPQHF
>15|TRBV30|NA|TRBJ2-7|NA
TGTGCCTGGACCCTTAACGGGTTTCGGGGATACGAGCAGTACTTC
CAWTLNGFRGYEQYF
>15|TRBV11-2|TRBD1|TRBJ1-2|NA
TGTGCCAGCAGCCTATTCGGTGACAGGGGGCTCGGCTACACCTTC
CASSLFGDRGLGYTF
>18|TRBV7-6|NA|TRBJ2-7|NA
TGTGCCAGTCCTTTATATCTTGGTGGGGGCCGGAGCTCCTACGAGCAGTACTTC
CASPLYLGGGRSSYEQYF
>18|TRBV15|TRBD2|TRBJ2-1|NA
TGTGCCACCAGCAGAGAGAGGTGGGGTAGCGGGGGACCCGAGGAGGGGTTCTTC
CATSRERWGSGGPEEGFF
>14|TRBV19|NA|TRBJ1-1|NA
TGTGCCAGTAGTGCTTACGGGGGTTACACTGAAGCTTTCTTT
CASSAYGGYTEAFF
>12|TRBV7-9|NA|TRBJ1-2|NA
TGTGCCAGCAGCCTCTCGAGGGATGGCTACACCTTC
CASSLSRDGYTF
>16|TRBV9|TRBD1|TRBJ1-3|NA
TGTGCCAGCAGCGTAGCTCTACAGGGGATAGGAAACACCATATATTTT
CASSVALQGIGNTIYF
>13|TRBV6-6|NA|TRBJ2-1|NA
TGTGCCAGCAGTTACCTCCTAACGGGGGGCTTGTTCTTC
CASSYLLTGGLFF
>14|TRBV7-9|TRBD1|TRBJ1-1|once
TGTGCCAGCAGCTTGACAGGGGCGGCCACTGAAGCTTTCTTT
CASSLTGAATEAFF
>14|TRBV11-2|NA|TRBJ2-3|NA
TGTGCCAGCAGCTTTCGGGGGGCCACAGATACGCAGTATTTT
CASSFRGATDTQYF
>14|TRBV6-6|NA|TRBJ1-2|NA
TGTGCCAGCAGTCGTGACTTCAACCTCTATGGCTACACCTTC
CASSRDFNLYGYTF
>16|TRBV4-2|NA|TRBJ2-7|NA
TGTGCCAGCAGCCAAGACTTGGGGGGGCTCTCTTACGAGCAGTACTTC
CASSQDLGGLSYEQYF
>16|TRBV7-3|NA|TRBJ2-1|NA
TGTGCCAGCAGCCTCCGCGGGGGCCGGTTCAACAATGAGCAGTTCTTC
CASSLRGGRFNNEQFF
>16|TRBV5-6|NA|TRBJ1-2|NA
TGTGCCAGCAGCTTGGTCTCAGGGCGCGGGGACTATGGCTACACCTTC
CASSLVSGRGDYGYTF
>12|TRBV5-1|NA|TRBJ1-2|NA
TGCGCCAGCAGCTTGGGAGAATATGGCTACACCTTC
CASSLGEYGYTF
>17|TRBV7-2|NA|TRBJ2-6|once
TGTGCCAGCAGCCCCCGCGGCGGCAACTCTGGGGCCAACGTCCTGACTTTC
CASSPRGGNSGANVLTF
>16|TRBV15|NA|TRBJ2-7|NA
TGTGCCACCAGCAGAGATTCAGGCAGTAAGGACTACGAGCAGTACTTC
CATSRDSGSKDYEQYF
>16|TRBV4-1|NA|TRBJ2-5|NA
TGCGCCAGCAGCCAAGGTTTTCGGGGGGCCCAGGAGACCCAGTACTTC
CASSQGFRGAQETQYF
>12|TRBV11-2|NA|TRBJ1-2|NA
TGTGCCAGCAGCTACCTGTCGGGTGGCTACACCTTC
CASSYLSGGYTF
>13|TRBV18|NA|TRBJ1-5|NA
TGTGCCAGCTCACCTGACAGAAATCAGCCCCAGCATTTT
CASSPDRNQPQHF
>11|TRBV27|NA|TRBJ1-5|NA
TGTGCCAGCAGTCAACAGGAACCCCAGCATTTT
CASSQQEPQHF
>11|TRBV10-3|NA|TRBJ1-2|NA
TGTGCCATCAGGGGGCGGTATGGCTACACCTTC
CAIRGRYGYTF
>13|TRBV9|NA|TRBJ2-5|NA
TGTGCCAGCAGCGTAGACCTACAAGAGACCCAGTACTTC
CASSVDLQETQYF
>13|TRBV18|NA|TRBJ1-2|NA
TGTGCCAGCTCACCAGGGCCCCACTATGGCTACACCTTC
CASSPGPHYGYTF
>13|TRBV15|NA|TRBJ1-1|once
TGTGCCACCAGCAGGGACAGAAACACTGAAGCTTTCTTT
CATSRDRNTEAFF
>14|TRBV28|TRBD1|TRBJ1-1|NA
TGTGCCAGCAGTGCCGGGACAGGGGTCACTGAAGCTTTCTTT
CASSAGTGVTEAFF
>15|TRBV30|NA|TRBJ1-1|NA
TGTGCCTGGAGTGGGTGGGGGGTCATGAACACTGAAGCTTTCTTT
CAWSGWGVMNTEAFF
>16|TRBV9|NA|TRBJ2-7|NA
TGTGCCAGCAGCGAAAGGGGGGCCGGGACAGAATCGCCGCAGTACTTC
CASSERGAGTESPQYF
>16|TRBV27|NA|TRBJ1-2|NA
TGTGCCAGCAGTTTACGGGCCTATGGGGGCCCCTATGGCTACACCTTC
CASSLRAYGGPYGYTF
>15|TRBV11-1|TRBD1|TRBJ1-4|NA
TGTGCCAGCAGCAAGTCCGGGACAGGGAGTGAAAAACTGTTTTTT
CASSKSGTGSEKLFF
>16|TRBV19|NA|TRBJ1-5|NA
TGTGCCAGTAGTATAGAGTGGGCAGATAGCAATCAGCCCCAGCATTTT
CASSIEWADSNQPQHF
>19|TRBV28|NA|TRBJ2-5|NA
TGTGCCAGCAGTTTCCTCGGAAGCGGGTTTCCCAAACCCCTAGAGACCCAGTACTTC
CASSFLGSGFPKPLETQYF
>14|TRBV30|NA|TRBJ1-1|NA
TGTGCCTGGAGTGTAGCTTGGGGGGGCACTGAAGCTTTCTTT
CAWSVAWGGTEAFF
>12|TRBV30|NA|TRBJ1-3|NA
TGTGCCTGGAACCTTCAGGTAGACACCATATATTTT
CAWNLQVDTIYF